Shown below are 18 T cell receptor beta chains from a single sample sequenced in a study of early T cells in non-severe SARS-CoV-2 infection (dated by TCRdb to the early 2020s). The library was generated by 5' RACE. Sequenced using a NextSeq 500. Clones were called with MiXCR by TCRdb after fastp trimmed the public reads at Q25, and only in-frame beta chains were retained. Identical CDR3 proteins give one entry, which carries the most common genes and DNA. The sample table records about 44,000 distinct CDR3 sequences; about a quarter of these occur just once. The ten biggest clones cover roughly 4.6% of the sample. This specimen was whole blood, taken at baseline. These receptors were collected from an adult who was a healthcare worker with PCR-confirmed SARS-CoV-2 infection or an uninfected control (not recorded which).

This CDR3 is CASSLNARGTNEKLFF. CDR3 DNA: TGCGCCAGCAGCTTGAACGCCAGGGGAACTAATGAAAAACTGTTTTTT. The chain employs TRBV5-1 and TRBJ1-4, with D maybe TRBD1 (6 bases). The V end was cut by 1 base, the J end by 1 base, with 11 bases between. Looked up from germline, CDR1 is SGHRS and CDR2 is YFSETQ. CDR3 length equals 16 residues. The entire variable domain, with the rest obtained from reference TRBV5-1 and TRBJ1-4, is as follows: KAGVTQTPRYLIKTRGQQVTLSCSPISGHRSVSWYQQTPGQGLQFLFEYFSETQRNKGNFPGRFSGRQFSNSRSEMNVSTLELGDSALYLCASSLNARGTNEKLFFGSGTQLSVL.

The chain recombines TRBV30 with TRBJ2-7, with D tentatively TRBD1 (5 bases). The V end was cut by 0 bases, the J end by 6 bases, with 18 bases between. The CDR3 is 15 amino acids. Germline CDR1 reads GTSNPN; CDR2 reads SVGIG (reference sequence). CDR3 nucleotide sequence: TGTGCCTGGAGTGTACTAACCGCCAGGGCGGTCGAGCAGTACTTC. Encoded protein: CAWSVLTARAVEQYF.

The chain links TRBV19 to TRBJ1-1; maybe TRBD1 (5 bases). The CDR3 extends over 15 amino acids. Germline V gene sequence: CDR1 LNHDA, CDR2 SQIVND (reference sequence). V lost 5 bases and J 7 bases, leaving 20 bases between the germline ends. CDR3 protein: CASSSARVGQGEAFF. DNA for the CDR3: TGTGCCAGTAGTTCCGCCCGTGTGGGGCAGGGTGAAGCTTTCTTT.

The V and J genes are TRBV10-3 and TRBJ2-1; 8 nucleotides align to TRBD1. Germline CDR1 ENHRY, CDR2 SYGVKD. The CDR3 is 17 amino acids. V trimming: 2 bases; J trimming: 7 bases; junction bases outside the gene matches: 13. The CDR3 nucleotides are TGTGCCATCAGTGAGGCCAAGGCAGGACAGGGTGAGAATGAGCAGTTCTTC. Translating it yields CAISEAKAGQGENEQFF.

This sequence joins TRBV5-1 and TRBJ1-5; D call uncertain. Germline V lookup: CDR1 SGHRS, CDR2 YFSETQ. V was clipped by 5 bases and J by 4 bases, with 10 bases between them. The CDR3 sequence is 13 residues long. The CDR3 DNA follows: TGCGCCAGCAGAATCGACGGGAATCAGCCCCAGCATTTT. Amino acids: CASRIDGNQPQHF. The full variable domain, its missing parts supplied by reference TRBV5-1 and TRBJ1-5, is KAGVTQTPRYLIKTRGQQVTLSCSPISGHRSVSWYQQTPGQGLQFLFEYFSETQRNKGNFPGRFSGRQFSNSRSEMNVSTLELGDSALYLCASRIDGNQPQHFGDGTRLSIL.

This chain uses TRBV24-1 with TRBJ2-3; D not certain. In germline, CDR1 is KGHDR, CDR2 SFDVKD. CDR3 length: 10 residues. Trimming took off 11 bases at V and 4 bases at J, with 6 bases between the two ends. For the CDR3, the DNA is TGTGCCATCGGCGCAGATACGCAGTATTTT. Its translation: CAIGADTQYF.

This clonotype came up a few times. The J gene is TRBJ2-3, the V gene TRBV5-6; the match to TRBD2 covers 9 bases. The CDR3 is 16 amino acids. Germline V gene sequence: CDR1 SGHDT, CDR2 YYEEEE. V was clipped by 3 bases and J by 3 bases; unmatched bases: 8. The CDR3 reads CASSSLAGRMTDTQYF. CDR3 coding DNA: TGTGCCAGCAGCTCTCTAGCGGGGAGGATGACAGATACGCAGTATTTT.

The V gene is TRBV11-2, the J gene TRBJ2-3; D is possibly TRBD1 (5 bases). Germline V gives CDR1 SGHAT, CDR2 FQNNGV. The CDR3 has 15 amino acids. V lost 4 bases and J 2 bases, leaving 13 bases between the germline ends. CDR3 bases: TGTGCCAGCAGCTCACAGGTTGGGGCCACAGATACGCAGTATTTT. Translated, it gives CASSSQVGATDTQYF. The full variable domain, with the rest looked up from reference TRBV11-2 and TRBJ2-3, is EAGVAQSPRYKIIEKRQSVAFWCNPISGHATLYWYQQILGQGPKLLIQFQNNGVVDDSQLPKDRFSAERLKGVDSTLKIQPAKLEDSAVYLCASSSQVGATDTQYFGPGTRLTVL.

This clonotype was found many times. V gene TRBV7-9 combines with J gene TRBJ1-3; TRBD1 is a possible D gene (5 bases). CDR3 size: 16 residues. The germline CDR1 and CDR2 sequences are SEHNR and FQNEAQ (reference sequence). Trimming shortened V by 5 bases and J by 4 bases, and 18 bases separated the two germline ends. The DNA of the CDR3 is TGTGCCAGCAGCCCCAGACAGTTTCAAATGGGAAACACCATATATTTT. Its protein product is CASSPRQFQMGNTIYF.

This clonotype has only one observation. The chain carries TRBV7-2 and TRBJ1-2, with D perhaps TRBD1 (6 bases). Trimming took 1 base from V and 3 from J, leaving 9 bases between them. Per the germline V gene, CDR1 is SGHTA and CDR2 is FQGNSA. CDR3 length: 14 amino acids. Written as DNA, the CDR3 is TGTGCCAGCAGCTTAGAAAGGACAGACTATGGCTACACCTTC. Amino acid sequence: CASSLERTDYGYTF.

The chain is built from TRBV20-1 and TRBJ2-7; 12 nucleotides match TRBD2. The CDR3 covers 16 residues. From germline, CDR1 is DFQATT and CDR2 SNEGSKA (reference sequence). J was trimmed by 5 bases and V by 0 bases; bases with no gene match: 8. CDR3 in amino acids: CSARDILAGGPHEQYF. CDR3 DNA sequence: TGCAGTGCTAGAGATATCCTAGCGGGGGGGCCCCACGAGCAGTACTTC.

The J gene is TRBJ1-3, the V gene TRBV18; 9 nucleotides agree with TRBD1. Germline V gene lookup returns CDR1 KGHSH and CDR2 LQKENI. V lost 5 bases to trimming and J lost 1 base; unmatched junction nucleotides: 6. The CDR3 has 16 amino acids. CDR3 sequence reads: CASSSGTGPSGNTIYF. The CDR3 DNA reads TGTGCCAGCTCATCCGGGACAGGGCCTTCTGGAAACACCATATATTTT.

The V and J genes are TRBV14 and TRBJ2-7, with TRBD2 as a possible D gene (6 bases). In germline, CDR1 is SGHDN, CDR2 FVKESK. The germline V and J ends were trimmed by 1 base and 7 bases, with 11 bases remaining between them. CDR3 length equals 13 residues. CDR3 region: CASSQARAGEQYF. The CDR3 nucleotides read TGTGCCAGCAGCCAAGCAAGGGCGGGGGAGCAGTACTTC.

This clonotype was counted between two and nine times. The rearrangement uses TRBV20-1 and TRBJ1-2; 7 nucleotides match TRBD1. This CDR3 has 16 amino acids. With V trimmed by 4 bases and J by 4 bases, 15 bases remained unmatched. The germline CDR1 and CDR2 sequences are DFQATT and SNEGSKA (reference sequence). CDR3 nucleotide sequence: TGCAGTGCTACCAACCGGGCAGGGGGGTTAATCTATGGCTACACCTTC. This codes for CSATNRAGGLIYGYTF.

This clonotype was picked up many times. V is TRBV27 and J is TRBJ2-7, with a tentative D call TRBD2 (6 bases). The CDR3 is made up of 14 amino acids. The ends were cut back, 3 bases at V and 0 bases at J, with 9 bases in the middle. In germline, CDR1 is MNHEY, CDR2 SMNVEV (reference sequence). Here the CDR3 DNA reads TGTGCCAGCAGTTTTTCCGGGAGCTCCTACGAGCAGTACTTC. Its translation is CASSFSGSSYEQYF.

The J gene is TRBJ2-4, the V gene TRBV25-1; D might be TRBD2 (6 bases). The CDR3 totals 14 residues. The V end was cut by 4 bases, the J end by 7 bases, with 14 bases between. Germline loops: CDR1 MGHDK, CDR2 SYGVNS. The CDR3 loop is CASSARTAGNIQYF. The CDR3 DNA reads TGTGCCAGCAGTGCCCGGACGGCGGGGAACATTCAGTACTTC.

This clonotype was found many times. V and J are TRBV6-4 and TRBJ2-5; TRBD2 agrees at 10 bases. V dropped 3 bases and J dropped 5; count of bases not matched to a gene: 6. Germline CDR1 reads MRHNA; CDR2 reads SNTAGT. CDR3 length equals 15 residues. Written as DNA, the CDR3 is TGTGCCAGCAGTGATGGAGCGGGGGGGCCCGAGACCCAGTACTTC. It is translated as CASSDGAGGPETQYF.

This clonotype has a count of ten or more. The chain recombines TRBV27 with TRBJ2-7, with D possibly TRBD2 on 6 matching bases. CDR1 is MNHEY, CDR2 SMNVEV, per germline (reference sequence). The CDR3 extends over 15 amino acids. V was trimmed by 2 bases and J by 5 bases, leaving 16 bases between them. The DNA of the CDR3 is TGTGCCAGCAGTTTAGCTAGGCCGGGAGCCGACGAGCAGTACTTC. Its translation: CASSLARPGADEQYF.